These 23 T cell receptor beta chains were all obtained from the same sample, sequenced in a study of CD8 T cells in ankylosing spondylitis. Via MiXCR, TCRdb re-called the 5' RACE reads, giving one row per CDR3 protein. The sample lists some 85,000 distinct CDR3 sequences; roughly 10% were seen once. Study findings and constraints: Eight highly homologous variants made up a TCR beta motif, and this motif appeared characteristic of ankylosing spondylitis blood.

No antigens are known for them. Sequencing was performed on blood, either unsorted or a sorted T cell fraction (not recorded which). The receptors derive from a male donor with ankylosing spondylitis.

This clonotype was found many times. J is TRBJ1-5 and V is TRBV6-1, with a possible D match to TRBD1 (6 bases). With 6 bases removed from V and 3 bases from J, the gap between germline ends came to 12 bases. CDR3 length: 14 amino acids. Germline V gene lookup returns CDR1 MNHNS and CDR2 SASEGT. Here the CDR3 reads CASRPRDNNQPQHF. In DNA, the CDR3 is TGTGCCAGCAGGCCCCGGGACAACAATCAGCCCCAGCATTTT.

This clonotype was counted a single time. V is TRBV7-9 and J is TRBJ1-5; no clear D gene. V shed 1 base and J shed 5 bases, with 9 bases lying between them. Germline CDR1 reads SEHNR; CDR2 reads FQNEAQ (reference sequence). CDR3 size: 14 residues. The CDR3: CASSLGGRYQPQHF. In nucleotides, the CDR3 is TGTGCCAGCAGCTTAGGGGGTCGTTATCAGCCCCAGCATTTT.

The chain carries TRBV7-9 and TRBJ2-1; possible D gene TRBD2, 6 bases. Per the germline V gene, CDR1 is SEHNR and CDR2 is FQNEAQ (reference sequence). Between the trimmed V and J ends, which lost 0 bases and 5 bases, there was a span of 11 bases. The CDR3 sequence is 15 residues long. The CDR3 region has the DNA TGTGCCAGCAGCTTAGCGGAGGGGACCCACAATGAGCAGTTCTTC. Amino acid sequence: CASSLAEGTHNEQFF.

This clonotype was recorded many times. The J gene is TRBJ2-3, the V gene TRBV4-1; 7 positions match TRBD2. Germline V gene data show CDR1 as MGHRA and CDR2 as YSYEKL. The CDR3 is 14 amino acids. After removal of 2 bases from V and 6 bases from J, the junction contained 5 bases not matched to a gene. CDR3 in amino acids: CASSQPAGADTQYF. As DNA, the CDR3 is TGCGCCAGCAGCCAACCGGCGGGAGCGGATACGCAGTATTTT.

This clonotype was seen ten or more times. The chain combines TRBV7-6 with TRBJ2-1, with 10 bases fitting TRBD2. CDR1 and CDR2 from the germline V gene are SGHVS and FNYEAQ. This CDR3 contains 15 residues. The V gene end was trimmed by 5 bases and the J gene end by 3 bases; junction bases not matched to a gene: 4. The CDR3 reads CASSPTSGNYNEQFF. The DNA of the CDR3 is TGTGCCAGCAGCCCAACTAGCGGGAACTACAATGAGCAGTTCTTC.

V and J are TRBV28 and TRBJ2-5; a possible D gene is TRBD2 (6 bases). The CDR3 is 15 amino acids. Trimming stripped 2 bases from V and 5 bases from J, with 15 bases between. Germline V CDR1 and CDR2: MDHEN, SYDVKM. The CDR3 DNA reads TGTGCCAGCAGTTTACCGGCCGATCGGGGGGAGACCCAGTACTTC. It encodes CASSLPADRGETQYF.

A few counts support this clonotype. CDR3 region: CASSEVGQGASEAFF. Here the CDR3 DNA reads TGTGCCAGCAGTGAAGTTGGACAGGGGGCGTCGGAAGCTTTCTTT. The V and J genes are TRBV2 and TRBJ1-1; 11 bases line up with TRBD1. This CDR3 spans 15 amino acids. Losses at the gene ends were 1 base for V and 8 bases for J; bases not matched to a gene: 6. Germline CDR1 SNHLY, CDR2 FYNNEI. Full variable domain (outside the CDR3, taken from reference TRBV2 and TRBJ1-1): EPEVTQTPSHQVTQMGQEVILRCVPISNHLYFYWYRQILGQKVEFLVSFYNNEISEKSEIFDDQFSVERPDGSNFTLKIRSTKLEDSAMYFCASSEVGQGASEAFFGQGTRLTVV.

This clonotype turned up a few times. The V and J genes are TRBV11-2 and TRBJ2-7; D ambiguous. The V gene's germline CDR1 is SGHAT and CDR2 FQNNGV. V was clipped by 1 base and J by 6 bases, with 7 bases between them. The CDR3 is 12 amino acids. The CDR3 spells CASSLGFREQYF. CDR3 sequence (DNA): TGTGCCAGCAGCTTAGGTTTTCGCGAGCAGTACTTC.

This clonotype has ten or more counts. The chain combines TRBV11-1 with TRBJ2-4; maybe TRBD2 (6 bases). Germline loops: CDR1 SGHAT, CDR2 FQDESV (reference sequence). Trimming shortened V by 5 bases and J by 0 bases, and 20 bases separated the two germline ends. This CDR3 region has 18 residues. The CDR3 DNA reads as TGTGCCAGCAGCGCAGATATAGCGGACCTGATAGCCAAAAACATTCAGTACTTC. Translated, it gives CASSADIADLIAKNIQYF.

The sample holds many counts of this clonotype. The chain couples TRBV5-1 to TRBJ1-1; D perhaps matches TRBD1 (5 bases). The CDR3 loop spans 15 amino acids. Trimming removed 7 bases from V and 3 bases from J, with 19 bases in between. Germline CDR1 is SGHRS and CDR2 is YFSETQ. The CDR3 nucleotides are TGCGCCAGCGTCTCAGAGACTCGGGGGGACACTGAAGCTTTCTTT. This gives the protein CASVSETRGDTEAFF.

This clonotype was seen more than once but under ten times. The CDR3 DNA sequence: TGTGCCAGCAGTGAAGTGGGACAGGGACTGGGTACGCAGTATTTT. Translated, it gives CASSEVGQGLGTQYF. The gene calls are TRBV6-1 and TRBJ2-3; 9 positions match TRBD1. V was pared by 1 base and J by 8 bases, with 7 bases of the junction left unmatched. The CDR3 is 15 residues long. Germline CDR1 is MNHNS and CDR2 is SASEGT.

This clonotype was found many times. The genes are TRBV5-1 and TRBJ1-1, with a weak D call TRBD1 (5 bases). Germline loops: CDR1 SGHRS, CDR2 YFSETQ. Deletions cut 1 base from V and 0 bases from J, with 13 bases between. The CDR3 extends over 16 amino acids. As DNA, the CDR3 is TGCGCCAGCAGCTTGAACAGGACACCCATGAACACTGAAGCTTTCTTT. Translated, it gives CASSLNRTPMNTEAFF.

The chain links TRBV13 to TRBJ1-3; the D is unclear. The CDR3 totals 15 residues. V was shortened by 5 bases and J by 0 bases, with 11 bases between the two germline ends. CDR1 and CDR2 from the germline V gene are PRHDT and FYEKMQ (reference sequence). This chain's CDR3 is CASSSREPSGNTIYF. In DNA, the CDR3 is TGTGCCAGCAGCAGCCGGGAACCCTCTGGAAACACCATATATTTT.

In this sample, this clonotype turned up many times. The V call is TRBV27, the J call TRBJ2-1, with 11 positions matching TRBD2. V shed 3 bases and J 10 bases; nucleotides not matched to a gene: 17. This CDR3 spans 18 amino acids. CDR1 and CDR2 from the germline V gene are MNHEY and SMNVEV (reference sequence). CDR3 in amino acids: CASSLELAGAATEGEQFF. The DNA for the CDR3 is TGTGCCAGCAGTTTGGAACTAGCGGGAGCAGCAACCGAAGGCGAGCAGTTCTTC.

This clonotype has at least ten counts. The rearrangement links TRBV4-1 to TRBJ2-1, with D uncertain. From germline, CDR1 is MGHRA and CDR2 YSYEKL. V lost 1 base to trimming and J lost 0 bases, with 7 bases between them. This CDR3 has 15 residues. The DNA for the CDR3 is TGCGCCAGCAGCCAAGTTATTAGCTCCTACAATGAGCAGTTCTTC. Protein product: CASSQVISSYNEQFF.

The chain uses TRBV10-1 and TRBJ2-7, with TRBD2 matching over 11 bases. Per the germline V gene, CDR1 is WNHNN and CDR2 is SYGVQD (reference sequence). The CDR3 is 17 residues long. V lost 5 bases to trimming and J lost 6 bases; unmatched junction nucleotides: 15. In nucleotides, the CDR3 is TGCGCCAGCAGTTCGACTAGCGGGACCCCTACGAATGTCGAGCAGTACTTC. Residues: CASSSTSGTPTNVEQYF.

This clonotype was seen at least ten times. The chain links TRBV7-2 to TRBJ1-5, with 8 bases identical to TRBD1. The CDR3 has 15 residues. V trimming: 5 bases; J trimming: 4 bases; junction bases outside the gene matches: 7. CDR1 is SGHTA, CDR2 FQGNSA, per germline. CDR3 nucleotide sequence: TGTGCCAGCAGCAACTCTGGGACAGGAAATCAGCCCCAGCATTTT. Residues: CASSNSGTGNQPQHF.

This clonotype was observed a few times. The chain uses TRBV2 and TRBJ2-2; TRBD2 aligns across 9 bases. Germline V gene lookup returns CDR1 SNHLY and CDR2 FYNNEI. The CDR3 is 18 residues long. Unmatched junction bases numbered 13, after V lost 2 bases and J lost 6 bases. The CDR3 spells CASSETGREGRRAGELFF. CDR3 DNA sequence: TGTGCCAGCAGTGAAACCGGGCGGGAGGGCCGAAGAGCCGGGGAGCTGTTTTTT.

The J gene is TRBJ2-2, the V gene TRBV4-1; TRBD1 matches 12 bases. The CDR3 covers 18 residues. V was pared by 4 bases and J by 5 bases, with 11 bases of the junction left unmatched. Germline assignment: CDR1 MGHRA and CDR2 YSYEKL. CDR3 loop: CASSLAGTGGNVTGELFF. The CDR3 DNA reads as TGCGCCAGCAGCCTGGCCGGGACAGGGGGCAATGTGACCGGGGAGCTGTTTTTT.

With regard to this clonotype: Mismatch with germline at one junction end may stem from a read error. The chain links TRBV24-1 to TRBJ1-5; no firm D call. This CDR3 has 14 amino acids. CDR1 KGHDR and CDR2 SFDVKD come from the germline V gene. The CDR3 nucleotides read TGTGCCACCAGTCAACCCGGGCGCAATCACCCCCAGCATTTT. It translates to CATSQPGRNHPQHF.

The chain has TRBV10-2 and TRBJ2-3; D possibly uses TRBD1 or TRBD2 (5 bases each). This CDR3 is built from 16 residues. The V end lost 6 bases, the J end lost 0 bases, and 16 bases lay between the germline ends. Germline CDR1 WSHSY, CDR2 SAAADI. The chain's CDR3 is CASSRGEAVSTDTQYF. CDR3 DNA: TGCGCCAGCAGCCGAGGGGAAGCGGTTAGCACAGATACGCAGTATTTT.

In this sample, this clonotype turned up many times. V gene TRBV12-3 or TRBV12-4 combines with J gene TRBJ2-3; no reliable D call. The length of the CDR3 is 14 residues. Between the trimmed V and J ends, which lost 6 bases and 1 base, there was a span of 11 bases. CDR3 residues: CASSPHTRTDTQYF. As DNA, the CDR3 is TGTGCCAGCAGCCCCCATACACGCACAGATACGCAGTATTTT.

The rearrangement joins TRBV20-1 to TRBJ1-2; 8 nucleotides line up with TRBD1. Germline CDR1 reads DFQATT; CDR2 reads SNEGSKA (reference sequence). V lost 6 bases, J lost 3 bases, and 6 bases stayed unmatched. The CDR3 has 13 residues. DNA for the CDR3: TGCAGTGCCAAGGACAGGGACCACTATGGCTACACCTTC. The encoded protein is CSAKDRDHYGYTF.